One and the same sample provided the 16 T cell receptor beta chains below, sequenced in a study of CD8+CD57+ T cells in acquired aplastic anemia (dated by TCRdb to 2016 to 2018). For sequencing, an Illumina HiSeq 2000 was employed. Genomic DNA was used as template for profiling of TCR beta VDJ combinations and CDR3 sequences. In TCRdb, the public reads were trimmed at Q25 with fastp and aligned with MiXCR, with productive beta chains retained. Rows merge per CDR3 protein into single entries with the most common DNA and genes. The sample records approximately 300,000 distinct CDR3 sequences, roughly 59% of which are singletons. The ten top clones hold approximately 1.2% of the sample. Patients chosen for sequencing had shown expansion of CD8+CD57+ cells by flow cytometry. The source material was sorted CD4+, CD8+, or CD8+CD57+ T cells (not recorded which) from PBMCs. The receptors derive from a human donor with aplastic anemia.

Many counts were recorded for this clonotype. The rearrangement links TRBV7-3 to TRBJ2-5; the match to TRBD2 covers 7 bases. The CDR3 runs 16 residues. V lost 5 bases and J lost 4; bases outside the gene matches: 13. Germline assignment: CDR1 SGHTA and CDR2 FQGTGA. The CDR3 region is CASSPGLVRGRETQYF. Here the CDR3 DNA reads TGTGCCAGCAGCCCCGGACTAGTAAGGGGAAGAGAGACCCAGTACTTC.

The V and J genes are TRBV6-5 and TRBJ2-6; D call uncertain. In germline, CDR1 is MNHEY, CDR2 SVGAGI. The CDR3 loop spans 15 amino acids. V was cut by 4 bases and J by 0 bases, with 7 bases left in between. CDR3 nucleotides: TGTGCCAGCAGTTTGCCATTCTCTGGGGCCAACGTCCTGACTTTC. This gives the protein CASSLPFSGANVLTF.

In this sample, this clonotype turned up many times. V is TRBV5-1 and J is TRBJ1-1; TRBD1 aligns across 8 bases. The CDR3 is 15 amino acids. The germline V gene encodes CDR1 SGHRS and CDR2 YFSETQ. The junction had 5 bases not matched to a gene; V was cut back by 0 bases and J by 4 bases. The CDR3 loop reads CASSLGTGLGTEAFF. The CDR3 coding sequence is TGCGCCAGCAGCTTGGGGACAGGGTTGGGCACTGAAGCTTTCTTT.

The chain is built from TRBV9 and TRBJ1-4; D remains ambiguous. With 7 bases removed from V and 3 bases from J, the gap between germline ends came to 16 bases. Germline CDR1 is SGDLS and CDR2 is YYNGEE. CDR3 length equals 15 residues. The CDR3: CASGHMGGANEKLFF. The CDR3 DNA reads TGTGCCAGCGGCCATATGGGTGGGGCTAATGAAAAACTGTTTTTT.

V and J are TRBV5-6 and TRBJ1-2; a weak D match, TRBD1 (5 bases). CDR1 and CDR2 from the germline V gene are SGHDT and YYEEEE. The CDR3 consists of 12 residues. Trimming removed 6 bases at V and 8 bases at J, with 14 bases between. CDR3 residues: CASKLGGVGYTF. As DNA, the CDR3 is TGTGCCAGCAAACTTGGAGGGGTGGGCTACACCTTC.

The rearrangement joins TRBV25-1 to TRBJ1-3, with D perhaps matching TRBD1 (5 bases). CDR3 length: 13 amino acids. Germline values: CDR1 MGHDK, CDR2 SYGVNS. V was shortened by 10 bases and J by 5 bases, with 15 bases between the two germline ends. CDR3 protein: CATSRDLRNTIYF. The CDR3 DNA follows: TGTGCCACCTCAAGGGACCTTCGAAACACCATATATTTT. Full variable domain (rest looked up from reference TRBV25-1 and TRBJ1-3): EADIYQTPRYLVIGTGKKITLECSQTMGHDKMYWYQQDPGMELHLIHYSYGVNSTEKGDLSSESTVSRIRTEHFPLTLESARPSHTSQYLCATSRDLRNTIYFGEGSWLTVV.

In this sample, this clonotype turned up many times. The chain combines TRBV6-5 with TRBJ2-7, with 7 positions matching TRBD2. CDR3 size: 14 residues. CDR1 and CDR2 (germline): MNHEY, SVGAGI. CDR3 amino acids: CATGGSRPSYEQYF. The CDR3 coding sequence is TGTGCAACGGGGGGTAGCCGACCTTCCTACGAGCAGTACTTC.

V usage is TRBV20-1 and J usage is TRBJ2-1, with 9 bases fitting TRBD2. The germline CDR1 and CDR2 sequences are DFQATT and SNEGSKA (reference sequence). The ends lost 2 bases at V and 0 bases at J; junction bases unmatched: 2. This CDR3 has 15 residues. CDR3: CSARRREGSYNEQFF. CDR3 DNA: TGCAGTGCTAGAAGGCGGGAGGGCTCCTACAATGAGCAGTTCTTC.

The V gene is TRBV5-1, the J gene TRBJ2-1; TRBD1 might be the D (6 bases). V gave up 1 base and J gave up 9 bases, with 17 bases separating them. The germline gives CDR1 SGHRS, CDR2 YFSETQ. The CDR3 loop spans 15 amino acids. The CDR3 is CASSLMDRRLGEQFF. In DNA, the CDR3 is TGCGCCAGCAGCTTGATGGACAGACGGCTTGGTGAGCAGTTCTTC.

Of note for this clonotype: Since a much larger clone is just one base distant, this may be a read error. This chain connects TRBV18 to TRBJ2-7, with 8 nucleotides matching TRBD1. The CDR3 length is 15 residues. The V and J ends lost 3 bases and 9 bases, in that order; junction bases with no gene match: 13. Germline V lookup: CDR1 KGHSH, CDR2 LQKENI. CDR3 sequence: CASSPLGQGLGVQYF. Written as DNA, the CDR3 is TGTGCCAGCTCACCGTTAGGACAGGGATTAGGCGTGCAGTACTTC.

This clonotype has a count of ten or more. V gene TRBV4-1 combines with J gene TRBJ1-4; 8 bases are shared with TRBD1. Germline CDR1 and CDR2: MGHRA and YSYEKL. Germline trimming cut 0 bases from V and 9 bases from J; bases unmatched to any gene: 6. This CDR3 region has 15 residues. The CDR3, as DNA: TGCGCCAGCAGCCAAGATATGACAGGGGATAAAAAACTGTTTTTT. Encoded protein: CASSQDMTGDKKLFF.

The rearrangement links TRBV2 to TRBJ1-1; a weak D match, TRBD1 (5 bases). Per the germline V gene, CDR1 is SNHLY and CDR2 is FYNNEI. The CDR3 spans 14 residues. V lost 3 bases to trimming and J lost 3 bases, with 11 bases between them. CDR3 nucleotides: TGTGCCAGCAGTGACAGGGTAGGAGACACTGAAGCTTTCTTT. This gives the protein CASSDRVGDTEAFF.

The chain links TRBV7-6 to TRBJ1-1, with D tentatively TRBD1 (6 bases). The V end was cut by 2 bases, the J end by 4 bases, with 14 bases between. Germline V gene lookup returns CDR1 SGHVS and CDR2 FNYEAQ. This CDR3 region has 15 residues. The CDR3 sequence is CASSLSRDIGTEAFF. As DNA, the CDR3 is TGTGCCAGCAGCTTATCCCGGGACATAGGCACTGAAGCTTTCTTT.

The rearrangement joins TRBV20-1 to TRBJ2-5, with D maybe TRBD2 (6 bases). The J call may not be correct, given that the DNA end is closer to TRBJ2-7. Germline V gene sequence: CDR1 DFQATT, CDR2 SNEGSKA (reference sequence). This CDR3 has 14 residues. This CDR3 is CSVLPAGRPYEQYF. The CDR3, as DNA: TGCAGTGTATTACCAGCGGGCCGACCCTACGAGCAGTACTTC.

The chain recombines TRBV19 with TRBJ2-7; 7 positions match TRBD1. V dropped 6 bases and J dropped 4; count of bases not matched to a gene: 6. Looked up from germline, CDR1 is LNHDA and CDR2 is SQIVND (reference sequence). This CDR3 region has 13 residues. The CDR3 coding sequence is TGTGCCAGTAGAGCGACAGGGCCTTACGAGCAGTACTTC. It codes for CASRATGPYEQYF.

The rearrangement uses TRBV9 and TRBJ2-3; D gene uncertain. The CDR3 extends over 13 amino acids. The ends were cut back, 5 bases at V and 10 bases at J, with 17 bases in the middle. The germline gives CDR1 SGDLS, CDR2 YYNGEE. Here the CDR3 reads CASSGLGGVAQYF. The CDR3 region has the DNA TGTGCCAGCAGTGGCCTCGGTGGGGTCGCGCAGTATTTT.